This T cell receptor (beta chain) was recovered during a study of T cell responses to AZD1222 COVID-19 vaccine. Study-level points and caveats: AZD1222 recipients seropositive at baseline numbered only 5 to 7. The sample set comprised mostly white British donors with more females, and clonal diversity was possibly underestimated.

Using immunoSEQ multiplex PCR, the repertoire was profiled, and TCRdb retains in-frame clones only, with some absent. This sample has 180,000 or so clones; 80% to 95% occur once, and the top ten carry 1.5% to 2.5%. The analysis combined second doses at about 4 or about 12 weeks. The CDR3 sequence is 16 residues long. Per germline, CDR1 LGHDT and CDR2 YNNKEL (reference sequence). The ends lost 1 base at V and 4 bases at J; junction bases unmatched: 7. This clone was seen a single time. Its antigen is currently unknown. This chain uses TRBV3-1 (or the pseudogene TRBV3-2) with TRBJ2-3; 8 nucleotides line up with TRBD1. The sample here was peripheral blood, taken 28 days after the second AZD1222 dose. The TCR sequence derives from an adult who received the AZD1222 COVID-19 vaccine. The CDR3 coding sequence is TGTGCCAGCAGCCAAGGGACAGGGTTCGGCCCAGATACGCAGTATTTT. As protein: CASSQGTGFGPDTQYF.